This TCR beta chain is drawn from a study of blood T cell repertoires in COVID-19. Study-level background: The study drew acute and convalescent COVID-19 samples from the United States, Italy and Spain.

Profiled with immunoSEQ multiplex PCR; TCRdb holds only in-frame clones, not every one. The table shows around 190,000 clones, with roughly 79% occurring only once. This clonotype was obtained from a woman in her forties with COVID-19, enrolled during active disease. The sequencing sample was made of peripheral blood.

DNA for the CDR3: TGTGCCAGCAGGCGAGGTCATAGCAATCAGCCCCAGCATTTT. It encodes CASRRGHSNQPQHF. V and J are TRBV6-5 and TRBJ1-5, with D uncertain. Trimming shortened V by 6 bases and J by 0 bases, and 9 bases separated the two germline ends. CDR1 and CDR2 (germline): MNHEY, SVGAGI. This CDR3 region has 14 residues.